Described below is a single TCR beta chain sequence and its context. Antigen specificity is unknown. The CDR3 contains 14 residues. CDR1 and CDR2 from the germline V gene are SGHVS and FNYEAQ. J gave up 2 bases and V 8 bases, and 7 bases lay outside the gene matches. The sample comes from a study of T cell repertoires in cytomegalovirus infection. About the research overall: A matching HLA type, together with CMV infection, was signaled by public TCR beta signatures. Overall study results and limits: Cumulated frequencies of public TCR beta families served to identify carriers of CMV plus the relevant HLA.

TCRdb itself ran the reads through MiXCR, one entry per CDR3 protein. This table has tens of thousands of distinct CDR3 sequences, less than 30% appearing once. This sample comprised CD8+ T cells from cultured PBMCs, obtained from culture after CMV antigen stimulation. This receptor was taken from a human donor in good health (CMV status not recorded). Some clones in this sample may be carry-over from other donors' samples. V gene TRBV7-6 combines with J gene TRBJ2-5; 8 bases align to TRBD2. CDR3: CASQAGVSQETQYF. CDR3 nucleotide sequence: TGTGCCAGCCAAGCGGGAGTATCTCAAGAGACCCAGTACTTC.